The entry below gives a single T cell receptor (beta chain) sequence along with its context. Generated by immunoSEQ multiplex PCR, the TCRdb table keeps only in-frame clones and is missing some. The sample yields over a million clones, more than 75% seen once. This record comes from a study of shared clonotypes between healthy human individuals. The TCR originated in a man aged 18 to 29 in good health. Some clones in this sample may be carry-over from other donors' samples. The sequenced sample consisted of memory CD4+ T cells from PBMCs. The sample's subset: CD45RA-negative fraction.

The CDR3 here is CASSRLNRNYGYTF. CDR3 coding DNA: TGTGCCAGCAGTCGGCTTAACAGGAACTATGGCTACACCTTC. The genes are TRBV6-5 and TRBJ1-2; a weak D match, TRBD1 (5 bases). Germline CDR1 and CDR2: MNHEY and SVGAGI. There are 14 residues in the CDR3. The ends were cut back, 5 bases at V and 2 bases at J, with 12 bases in the middle.